This TCR beta chain appears in the sequencing data of a study of control samples from healthy donors and cancer patients. The CDR3 is 13 amino acids. The germline CDR1 and CDR2 sequences are MNHEY and SVGEGT. V lost 6 bases, J lost 8 bases, and 14 bases lay in between. Using immunoSEQ multiplex PCR, the repertoire was profiled, and TCRdb retains in-frame clones only, with some absent. The sample holds 350,000 to 450,000 clones, 80% to 95% seen once. The source material was PBMCs. V gene TRBV6-2 or TRBV6-3 combines with J gene TRBJ1-3; no firm D call. This TCR derives from a man aged 35 to 55 with head and neck cancer. Here the CDR3 DNA reads TGTGCCAGCAGCCCACCTCCGGTGTACACCATATATTTT. This gives the protein CASSPPPVYTIYF.